The rows below give T cell receptor beta chains drawn from one sample of a study of PD-1 blockade in classical Hodgkin lymphoma. Assay used: immunoSEQ multiplex PCR; TCRdb lists only in-frame clones, some missing. Of about 9,100 clones listed, around two thirds are singletons. The sample was CD4+ T cells from blood, taken at baseline. The source is a human donor with classical Hodgkin lymphoma. The CDR3 runs from the conserved cysteine through the conserved F or W. A D gene is named only where the DNA matches it firmly. For some rows the clone size is stated as once, few or many, or as a class when expanded; others skip it.

v_gene	d_gene	abundance	j_gene	CDR3aa	CDR3nt
TRBV27	TRBD2	few	TRBJ2-2	CASGETSELMNTGELFF	TGTGCCAGTGGGGAGACTAGCGAGCTCATGAACACCGGGGAGCTGTTTTTT
TRBV6-5	-	-	TRBJ1-5	CASRNPNQPQHF	TGTGCCAGCAGAAACCCGAATCAGCCCCAGCATTTT
TRBV5-4	TRBD1	-	TRBJ2-7	CASSSRQGSYEQYF	TGTGCCAGCAGCTCGCGACAGGGCTCCTACGAGCAGTACTTC
TRBV18	TRBD2	-	TRBJ2-1	CASSLSTSGNEQFF	TGTGCCAGCTCACTCTCGACTAGCGGTAATGAGCAGTTCTTC
TRBV18	-	-	TRBJ1-2	CASSRGNRDGYTF	TGTGCCAGCTCACGTGGCAACAGAGATGGCTACACCTTC
TRBV10-3	TRBD2	-	TRBJ2-7	CAISESTSGPKYF	TGTGCCATCAGTGAGTCCACTAGCGGGCCAAAGTACTTC
TRBV28	-	-	TRBJ2-3	CASSLGAGRVTDTQYF	TGTGCCAGCAGTTTAGGGGCTGGCAGGGTCACAGATACGCAGTATTTT
TRBV19	-	-	TRBJ1-6	CASSSRETHSPLHF	TGTGCCAGTAGTTCCCGGGAAACCCATTCACCCCTCCACTTT
TRBV6-5	TRBD1	-	TRBJ1-1	CASSRQGVPPTEAFF	TGTGCCAGCAGCCGACAGGGAGTTCCACCCACTGAAGCTTTCTTT
TRBV5-1	-	-	TRBJ1-3	CASSSYPGNTIYF	TGCGCCAGCAGCTCCTACCCCGGGAACACCATATATTTT
TRBV28	-	-	TRBJ1-2	CASSLDLLGYTF	TGTGCCAGCAGTTTGGACCTCCTCGGCTACACCTTC
TRBV4-3	-	-	TRBJ1-2	CASSQVRVAYGYTF	TGCGCCAGCAGCCAAGTGCGGGTTGCCTATGGCTACACCTTC
TRBV7-5	-	-	TRBJ1-2	CASSDRTVYGYTF	TGTGCCAGCAGCGACAGGACGGTATATGGCTACACCTTC
TRBV6-5	TRBD1	-	TRBJ1-2	CASSPAETGSGYTF	TGTGCCAGCAGTCCTGCCGAGACAGGGAGCGGCTACACCTTC